The entry below describes one T cell receptor beta chain. Here immunoSEQ multiplex PCR was the method, and the copy in TCRdb shows in-frame clones only, minus some. The table lists over 200,000 clones, roughly four fifths of them singletons. These data come from a study of blood T cell repertoires in COVID-19. Germline-derived CDR1 and CDR2 are MNHEY and SVGAGI. The germline V and J ends were trimmed by 7 bases and 2 bases, with 12 bases remaining between them. This CDR3 spans 14 amino acids. This sequence joins TRBV6-5 and TRBJ1-3, with D perhaps matching TRBD1 (6 bases). The sequenced sample consisted of PBMCs or T cells enriched from blood (not recorded which). The receptor's source is a man aged 40-49 years who had recovered from COVID-19. CDR3 sequence: CASKTGYTGNTIYF. The CDR3 DNA is TGTGCCAGCAAAACAGGGTATACTGGAAACACCATATATTTT.